The subject of this entry is one T cell receptor beta chain. The record originates from a study of blood T cell repertoires in COVID-19. J gave up 8 bases and V 2 bases, and 9 bases lay outside the gene matches. Per the germline V gene, CDR1 is SGDLS and CDR2 is YYNGEE. This CDR3 has 14 residues. Data came from immunoSEQ multiplex PCR; TCRdb stores just in-frame clones and leaves some out. The sample contains more than 200,000 clones, around 86% of which appear only once. The V and J genes are TRBV9 and TRBJ1-1, with 7 bases fitting TRBD1. This clonotype was sampled from a woman aged 80 or over with COVID-19, enrolled during active disease. The sequenced sample was peripheral blood. CDR3 bases: TGTGCCAGCAGCGTGGCAGCCGGGACAGTCGAAGCTTTCTTT. Amino acid sequence: CASSVAAGTVEAFF.